Below are 13 T cell receptor beta chains sequenced from a single sample in a study of cytomegalovirus exposure and HLA in healthy donors. The PCR was carried out with 60 Vbeta primers and 13 Jbeta primers. Some clones are missing from TCRdb's copy, which holds only in-frame ones; the method was immunoSEQ multiplex PCR. The repertoire consists of about 180,000 clones, with 82% occurring once and the leading ten covering more than 1.5%. The sample consisted of PBMCs. These receptor sequences come from a middle-aged man in good health and CMV-seronegative.

The rearrangement links TRBV6-1 to TRBJ2-7; 10 bases agree with TRBD1. Germline V gene data show CDR1 as MNHNS and CDR2 as SASEGT. V was pared by 2 bases and J by 4 bases, with 14 bases of the junction left unmatched. The CDR3 runs to 18 residues. CDR3 residues: CASSERGTGERRRYEQYF. Here the CDR3 DNA reads TGTGCCAGCAGTGAACGCGGGACAGGGGAAAGGAGAAGATACGAGCAGTACTTC.

This chain connects TRBV9 to TRBJ2-3, with a possible D match to TRBD2 (6 bases). The CDR3 has 15 residues. V was shortened by 0 bases and J by 2 bases, with 10 bases between the two germline ends. Germline-derived CDR1 and CDR2 are SGDLS and YYNGEE. In DNA, the CDR3 is TGTGCCAGCAGCGTAGTAAGCGGGTACACAGATACGCAGTATTTT. It yields the protein CASSVVSGYTDTQYF.

The chain carries TRBV28 and TRBJ2-5; weak D call: TRBD2 (5 bases). CDR3 length: 15 residues. Germline V lookup: CDR1 MDHEN, CDR2 SYDVKM. Trimming took off 5 bases at V and 5 bases at J, with 18 bases between the two ends. The CDR3 DNA is TGTGCCAGCAGTCCGCCGACACAAACGGGGGAGACCCAGTACTTC. Translating gives CASSPPTQTGETQYF.

Concerning this clone: At one end the junction does not follow the germline gene, possibly because of a read error. This chain's CDR3 is CANSFGDTAYGYTF. Here the CDR3 DNA reads TGTGCCAACAGCTTTGGGGACACAGCCTATGGCTACACCTTC. The chain uses TRBV7-8 and TRBJ1-2; a possible D gene is TRBD1 (6 bases). Per the germline V gene, CDR1 is SGHVS and CDR2 is FQNEAQ. CDR3 size: 14 residues.

The J gene is TRBJ2-7, the V gene TRBV14; 11 bases are a match to TRBD2. CDR1 and CDR2 (germline): SGHDN, FVKESK. Trimming took 3 bases from V and 2 from J; bases not matched to a gene: 9. This CDR3 is 17 amino acids long. The CDR3 nucleotides are TGTGCCAGCAGCCAGAAGGGTCTAGCGGGAGGACCCTACGAGCAGTACTTC. Amino acids: CASSQKGLAGGPYEQYF.

This sequence joins TRBV29-1 and TRBJ2-7, with 8 bases identical to TRBD1. The CDR3 spans 12 residues. Germline V lookup: CDR1 SQVTM, CDR2 ANQGSEA. The V gene end was trimmed by 4 bases and the J gene end by 2 bases; junction bases not matched to a gene: 1. The CDR3 nucleotides are TGCAGCGTTGTGGGACAGGCCTACGAGCAGTACTTC. This encodes CSVVGQAYEQYF.

The chain combines TRBV6-5 with TRBJ1-4; D gene uncertain. V dropped 4 bases and J dropped 4 bases, with 13 bases sitting between them. The germline CDR1 and CDR2 sequences are MNHEY and SVGAGI. The CDR3 totals 15 residues. The CDR3: CASSFGKSHNEKLFF. The CDR3 DNA is TGTGCCAGCAGTTTCGGGAAAAGCCATAATGAAAAACTGTTTTTT.

As DNA, the CDR3 is TGTGCCAGTAGTACCACCCTGGGGGGCACTGAAGCTTTCTTT. It specifies CASSTTLGGTEAFF. The genes are TRBV19 and TRBJ1-1, with D possibly TRBD1 on 5 matching bases. Looked up from germline, CDR1 is LNHDA and CDR2 is SQIVND (reference sequence). The CDR3 extends over 14 amino acids. The ends were cut back, 4 bases at V and 4 bases at J, with 13 bases in the middle.

This rearrangement joins TRBV20-1 to TRBJ1-2; D not resolved. This CDR3 is 11 amino acids long. V shed 7 bases and J shed 2 bases, with 8 bases lying between them. Germline V gene lookup returns CDR1 DFQATT and CDR2 SNEGSKA (reference sequence). In DNA, the CDR3 is TGCAGTGGCGCAGCGAACTATGGCTACACCTTC. Translated, it gives CSGAANYGYTF.

The chain couples TRBV28 to TRBJ2-1; D gene uncertain. V was clipped by 7 bases and J by 8 bases, with 12 bases between them. The length of the CDR3 is 12 residues. CDR1 is MDHEN and CDR2 is SYDVKM in the germline V gene. As DNA, the CDR3 is TGTGCCAGCATGAGTAGCTTCGATGAGCAGTTCTTC. Translation: CASMSSFDEQFF.

This sequence joins TRBV7-8 and TRBJ2-1; 8 positions agree with TRBD1. CDR3 length: 15 amino acids. J gave up 9 bases and V 5 bases, and 12 bases lay outside the gene matches. Per germline, CDR1 SGHVS and CDR2 FQNEAQ. CDR3 loop: CASSLQDRAAGEQFF. The CDR3 nucleotides are TGTGCCAGCAGCCTTCAGGACAGGGCAGCCGGTGAGCAGTTCTTC.

The CDR3 DNA reads as TGTGCCAGCAGCGAGGATATAGCGGGAGGGATCCCCGGGGAGCTGTTTTTT. It codes for CASSEDIAGGIPGELFF. V gene TRBV5-5 combines with J gene TRBJ2-2, with 11 bases identical to TRBD2. The CDR3 has 17 amino acids. CDR1 and CDR2 (germline): SGHKS, YYEKEE (reference sequence). The trim removed 4 bases at V and 6 bases at J, leaving 11 bases unmatched.

This chain links TRBV14 with TRBJ1-1; 7 bases agree with TRBD1. This CDR3 contains 17 residues. Germline CDR1 is SGHDN and CDR2 is FVKESK. V lost 4 bases to trimming and J lost 9 bases; unmatched junction nucleotides: 20. This CDR3 reads CASSLRRVEQGFGKAFF. In DNA, the CDR3 is TGTGCCAGCAGCCTCCGAAGGGTTGAACAGGGGTTCGGAAAAGCTTTCTTT. Complete variable domain (other parts from reference TRBV14 and TRBJ1-1): EAGVTQFPSHSVIEKGQTVTLRCDPISGHDNLYWYRRVMGKEIKFLLHFVKESKQDESGMPNNRFLAERTGGTYSTLKVQPAELEDSGVYFCASSLRRVEQGFGKAFFGQGTRLTVV.